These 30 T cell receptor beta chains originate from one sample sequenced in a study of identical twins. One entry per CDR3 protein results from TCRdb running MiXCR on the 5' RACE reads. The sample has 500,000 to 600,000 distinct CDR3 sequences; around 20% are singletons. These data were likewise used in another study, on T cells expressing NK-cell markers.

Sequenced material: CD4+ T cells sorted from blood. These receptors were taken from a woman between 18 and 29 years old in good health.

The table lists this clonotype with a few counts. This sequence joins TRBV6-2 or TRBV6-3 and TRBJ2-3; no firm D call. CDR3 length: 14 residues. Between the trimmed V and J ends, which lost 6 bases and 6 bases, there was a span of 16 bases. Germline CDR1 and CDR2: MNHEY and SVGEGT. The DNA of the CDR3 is TGTGCCAGCAGCCCGGGCCTCAACACGGATACGCAGTATTTT. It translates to CASSPGLNTDTQYF.

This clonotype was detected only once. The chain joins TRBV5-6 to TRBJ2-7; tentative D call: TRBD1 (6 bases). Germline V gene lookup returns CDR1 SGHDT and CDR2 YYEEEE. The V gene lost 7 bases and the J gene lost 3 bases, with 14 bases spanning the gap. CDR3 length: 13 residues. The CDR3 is CASGQGNLYEQYF. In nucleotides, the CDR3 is TGTGCCAGCGGGCAGGGGAACCTCTACGAGCAGTACTTC.

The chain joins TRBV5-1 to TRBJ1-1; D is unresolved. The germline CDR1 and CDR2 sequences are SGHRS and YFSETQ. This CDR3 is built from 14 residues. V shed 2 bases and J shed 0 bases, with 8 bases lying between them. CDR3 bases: TGCGCCAGCAGCTTAGTTTGGCTGAACACTGAAGCTTTCTTT. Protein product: CASSLVWLNTEAFF.

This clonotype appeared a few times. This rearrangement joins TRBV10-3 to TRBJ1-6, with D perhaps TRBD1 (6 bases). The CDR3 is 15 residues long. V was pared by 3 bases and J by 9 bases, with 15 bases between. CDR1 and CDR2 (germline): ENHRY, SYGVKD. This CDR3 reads CAISEGGHSSSPLHF. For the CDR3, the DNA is TGTGCCATCAGTGAAGGGGGGCATAGCAGTTCACCCCTCCACTTT.

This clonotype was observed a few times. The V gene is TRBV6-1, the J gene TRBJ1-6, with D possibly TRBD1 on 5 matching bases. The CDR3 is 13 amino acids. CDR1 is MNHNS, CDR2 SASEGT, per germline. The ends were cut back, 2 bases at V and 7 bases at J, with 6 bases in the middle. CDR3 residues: CASSERDNSPLHF. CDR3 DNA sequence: TGTGCCAGCAGTGAAAGGGACAATTCACCCCTCCACTTT.

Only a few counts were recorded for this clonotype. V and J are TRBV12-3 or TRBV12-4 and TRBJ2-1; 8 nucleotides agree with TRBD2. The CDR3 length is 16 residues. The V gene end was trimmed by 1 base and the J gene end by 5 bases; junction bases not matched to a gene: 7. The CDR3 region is CASSLEGTRSHNEQFF. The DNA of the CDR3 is TGTGCCAGCAGTTTAGAGGGGACTAGGTCCCACAATGAGCAGTTCTTC.

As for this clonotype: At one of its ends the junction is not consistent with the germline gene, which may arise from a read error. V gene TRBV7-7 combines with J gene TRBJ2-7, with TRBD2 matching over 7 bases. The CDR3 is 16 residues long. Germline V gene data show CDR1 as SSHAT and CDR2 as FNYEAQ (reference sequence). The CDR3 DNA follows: TGTGCTAGCAGCTCCGACAGACTAGCTAGCTCCTACGAGCAGTACTTC. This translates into CASSSDRLASSYEQYF.

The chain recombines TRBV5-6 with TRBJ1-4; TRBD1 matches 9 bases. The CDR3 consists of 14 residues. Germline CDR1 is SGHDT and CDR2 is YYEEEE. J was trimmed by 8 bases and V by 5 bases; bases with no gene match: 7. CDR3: CASRSTGGEEKLFF. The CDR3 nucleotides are TGTGCCAGCAGATCCACAGGGGGCGAGGAAAAACTGTTTTTT.

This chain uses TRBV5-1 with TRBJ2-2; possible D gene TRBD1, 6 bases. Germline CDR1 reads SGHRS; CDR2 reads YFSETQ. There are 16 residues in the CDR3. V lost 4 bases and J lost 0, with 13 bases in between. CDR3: CASSQMGHPNTGELFF. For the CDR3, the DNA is TGCGCCAGCAGCCAAATGGGACACCCGAACACCGGGGAGCTGTTTTTT. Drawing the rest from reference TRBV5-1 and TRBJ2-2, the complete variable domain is KAGVTQTPRYLIKTRGQQVTLSCSPISGHRSVSWYQQTPGQGLQFLFEYFSETQRNKGNFPGRFSGRQFSNSRSEMNVSTLELGDSALYLCASSQMGHPNTGELFFGEGSRLTVL.

This CDR3 reads CSARTGVDTQYF. The CDR3 nucleotides read TGCAGTGCTAGGACCGGGGTAGATACGCAGTATTTT. The chain links TRBV20-1 to TRBJ2-3; D is possibly TRBD2 (5 bases). V lost 3 bases to trimming and J lost 5 bases, with 9 bases between them. Germline V CDR1 and CDR2: DFQATT, SNEGSKA (reference sequence). This CDR3 spans 12 amino acids.

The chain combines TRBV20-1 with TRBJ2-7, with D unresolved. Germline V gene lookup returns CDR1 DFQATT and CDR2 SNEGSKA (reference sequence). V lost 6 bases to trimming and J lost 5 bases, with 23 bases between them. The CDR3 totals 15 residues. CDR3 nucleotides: TGCAGTGCCAGTCCCTTCAGCATGATCGAGGACGAGCAGTACTTC. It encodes CSASPFSMIEDEQYF.

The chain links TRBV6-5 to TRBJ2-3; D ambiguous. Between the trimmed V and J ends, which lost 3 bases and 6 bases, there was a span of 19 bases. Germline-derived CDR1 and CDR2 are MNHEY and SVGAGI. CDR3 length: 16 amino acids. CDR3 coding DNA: TGTGCCAGCAGTTATCGCCCAAGCCAATATAAGGATACGCAGTATTTT. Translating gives CASSYRPSQYKDTQYF.

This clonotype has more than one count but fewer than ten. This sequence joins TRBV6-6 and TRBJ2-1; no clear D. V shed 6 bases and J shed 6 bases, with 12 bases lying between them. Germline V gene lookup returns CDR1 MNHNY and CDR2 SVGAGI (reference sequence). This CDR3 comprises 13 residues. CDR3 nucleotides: TGTGCCAGCAGCCATCCCACGGGCAATGAGCAGTTCTTC. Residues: CASSHPTGNEQFF.

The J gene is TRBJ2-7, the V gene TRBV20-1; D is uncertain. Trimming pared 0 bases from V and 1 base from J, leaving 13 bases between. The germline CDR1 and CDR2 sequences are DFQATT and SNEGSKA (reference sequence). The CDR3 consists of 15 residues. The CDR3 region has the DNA TGCAGTGCTAGAGATCAAGAGAGACTGTCCTACGAGCAGTACTTC. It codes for CSARDQERLSYEQYF.

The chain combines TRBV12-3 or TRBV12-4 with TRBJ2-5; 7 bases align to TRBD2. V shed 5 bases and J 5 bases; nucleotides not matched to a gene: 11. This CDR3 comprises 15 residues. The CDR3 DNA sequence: TGTGCCAGCAGTCCCCAACTGGGGGGGGAGGAGACCCAGTACTTC. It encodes CASSPQLGGEETQYF.

The CDR3 protein is CAVEDSPTGELFF. The CDR3 region has the DNA TGTGCCGTCGAGGACAGCCCAACCGGGGAGCTGTTTTTT. This rearrangement joins TRBV10-3 to TRBJ2-2, with D possibly matching TRBD1 (6 bases). The CDR3 extends over 13 amino acids. Trimming took off 11 bases at V and 5 bases at J, with 15 bases between the two ends. Germline CDR1 reads ENHRY; CDR2 reads SYGVKD.

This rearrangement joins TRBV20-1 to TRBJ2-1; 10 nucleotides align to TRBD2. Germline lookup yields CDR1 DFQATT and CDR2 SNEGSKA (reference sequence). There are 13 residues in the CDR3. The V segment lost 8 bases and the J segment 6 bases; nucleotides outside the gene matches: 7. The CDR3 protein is CSRTSGASNEQFF. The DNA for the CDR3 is TGCAGTCGAACTAGCGGGGCCTCCAATGAGCAGTTCTTC.

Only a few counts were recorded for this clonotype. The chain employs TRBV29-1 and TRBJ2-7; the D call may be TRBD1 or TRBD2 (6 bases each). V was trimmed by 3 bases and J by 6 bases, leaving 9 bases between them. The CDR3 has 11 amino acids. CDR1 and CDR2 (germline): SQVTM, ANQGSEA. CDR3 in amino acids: CSVDGGGEQYF. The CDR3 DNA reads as TGCAGCGTTGACGGAGGGGGCGAGCAGTACTTC.

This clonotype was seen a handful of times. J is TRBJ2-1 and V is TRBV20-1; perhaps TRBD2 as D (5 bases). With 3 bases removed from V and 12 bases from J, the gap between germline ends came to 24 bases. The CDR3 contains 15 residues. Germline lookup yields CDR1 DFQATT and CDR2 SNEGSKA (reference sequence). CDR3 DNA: TGCAGTGCTAGCCAACTCGCCCTGGAGGCTTTTCGGCAGTTCTTC. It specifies CSASQLALEAFRQFF.

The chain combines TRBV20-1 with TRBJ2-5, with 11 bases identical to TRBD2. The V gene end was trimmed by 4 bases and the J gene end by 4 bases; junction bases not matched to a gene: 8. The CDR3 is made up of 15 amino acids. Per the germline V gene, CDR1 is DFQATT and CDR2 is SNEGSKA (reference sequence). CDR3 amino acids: CSATLLAGGGETQYF. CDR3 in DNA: TGCAGTGCTACCCTGCTAGCGGGAGGAGGAGAGACCCAGTACTTC.

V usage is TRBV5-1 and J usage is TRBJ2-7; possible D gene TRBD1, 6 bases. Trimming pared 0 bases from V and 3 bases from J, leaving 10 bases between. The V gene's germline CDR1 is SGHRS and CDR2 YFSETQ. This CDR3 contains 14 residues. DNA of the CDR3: TGCGCCAGCAGCTTGGCCGGGGACAACTACGAGCAGTACTTC. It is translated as CASSLAGDNYEQYF.

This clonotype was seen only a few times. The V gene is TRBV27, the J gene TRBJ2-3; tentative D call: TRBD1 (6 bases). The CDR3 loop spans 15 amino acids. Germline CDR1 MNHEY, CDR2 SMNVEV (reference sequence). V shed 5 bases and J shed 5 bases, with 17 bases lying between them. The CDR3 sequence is CASSRRGSGGDTQYF. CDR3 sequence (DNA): TGTGCCAGCAGTCGCAGGGGAAGTGGTGGAGATACGCAGTATTTT.

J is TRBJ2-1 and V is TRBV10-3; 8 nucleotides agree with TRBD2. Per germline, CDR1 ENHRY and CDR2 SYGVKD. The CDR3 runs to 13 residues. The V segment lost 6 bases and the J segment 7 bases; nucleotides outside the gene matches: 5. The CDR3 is CAISSGRGNEQFF. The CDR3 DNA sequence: TGTGCCATCAGCAGCGGGAGAGGTAATGAGCAGTTCTTC.

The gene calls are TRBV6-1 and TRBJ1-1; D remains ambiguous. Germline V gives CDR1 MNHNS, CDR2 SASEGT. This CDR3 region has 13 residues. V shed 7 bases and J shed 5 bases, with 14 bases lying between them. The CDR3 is CASTVGIRTEAFF. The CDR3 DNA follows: TGTGCCAGCACCGTGGGGATACGGACTGAAGCTTTCTTT.

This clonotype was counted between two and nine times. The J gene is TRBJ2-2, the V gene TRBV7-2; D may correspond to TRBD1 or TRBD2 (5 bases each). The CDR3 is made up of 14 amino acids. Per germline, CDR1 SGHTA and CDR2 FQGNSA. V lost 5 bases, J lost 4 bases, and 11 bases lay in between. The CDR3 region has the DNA TGTGCCAGCAGCCGAGGGACGTTCACCGGGGAGCTGTTTTTT. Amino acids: CASSRGTFTGELFF.

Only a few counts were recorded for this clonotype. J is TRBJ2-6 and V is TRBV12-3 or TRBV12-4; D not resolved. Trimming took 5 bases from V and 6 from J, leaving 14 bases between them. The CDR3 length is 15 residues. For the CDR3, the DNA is TGTGCCAGCAGTACCCCTCTCGGTTTGGCCAACGTCCTGACTTTC. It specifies CASSTPLGLANVLTF.

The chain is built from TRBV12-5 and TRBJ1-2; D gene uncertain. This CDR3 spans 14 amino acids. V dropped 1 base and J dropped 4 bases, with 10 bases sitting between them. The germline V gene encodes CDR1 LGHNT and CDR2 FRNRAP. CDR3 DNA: TGTGCTAGTGGTTTGGCCGACGGAACCTATGGCTACACCTTC. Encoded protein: CASGLADGTYGYTF. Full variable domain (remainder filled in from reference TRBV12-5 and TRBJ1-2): DARVTQTPRHKVTEMGQEVTMRCQPILGHNTVFWYRQTMMQGLELLAYFRNRAPLDDSGMPKDRFSAEMPDATLATLKIQPSEPRDSAVYFCASGLADGTYGYTFGSGTRLTVV.

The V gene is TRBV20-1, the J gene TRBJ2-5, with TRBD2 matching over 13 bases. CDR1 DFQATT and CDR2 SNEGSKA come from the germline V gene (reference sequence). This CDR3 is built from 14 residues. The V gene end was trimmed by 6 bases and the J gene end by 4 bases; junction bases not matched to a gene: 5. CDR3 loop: CSAQLAGGGETQYF. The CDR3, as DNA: TGCAGTGCCCAACTAGCGGGAGGGGGAGAGACCCAGTACTTC.

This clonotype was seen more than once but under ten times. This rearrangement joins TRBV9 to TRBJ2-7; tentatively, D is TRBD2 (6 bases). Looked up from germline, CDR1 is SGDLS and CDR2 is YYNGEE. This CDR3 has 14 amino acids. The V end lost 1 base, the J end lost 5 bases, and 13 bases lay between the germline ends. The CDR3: CASSVTSGVHEQYF. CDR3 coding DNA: TGTGCCAGCAGCGTAACGTCGGGAGTCCACGAGCAGTACTTC.

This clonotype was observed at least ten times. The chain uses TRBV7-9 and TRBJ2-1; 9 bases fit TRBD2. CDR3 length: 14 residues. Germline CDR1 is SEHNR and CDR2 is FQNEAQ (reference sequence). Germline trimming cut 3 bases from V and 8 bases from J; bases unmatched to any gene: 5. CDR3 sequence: CASSLGLAGDEQFF. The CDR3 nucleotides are TGTGCCAGCAGCTTGGGACTAGCAGGCGATGAGCAGTTCTTC.